This entry lists 4 T cell receptor beta chains sequenced from one sample in a study of regulatory and conventional T cells in RAG deficiency. Clones were sequenced by immunoSEQ multiplex PCR, and TCRdb holds only the in-frame ones, with some missing. The sample records more than 9,500 clones, approximately 93% being singletons. Blood CD4+ CD25-high CD127-low regulatory T cells supplied the genomic DNA template. The sample also formed part of further work on regulatory T cells. That paper adds: The primer mix had 52 TRBV and 13 TRBJ primers.

Sequencing was performed on CD127- CD25+ CD4+ Tregs sorted from blood. The origin of the receptors is a human donor in good health.

The chain links TRBV7-2 to TRBJ1-2; D not certain. V was trimmed by 5 bases and J by 2 bases, leaving 9 bases between them. This CDR3 contains 13 residues. Germline V CDR1 and CDR2: SGHTA, FQGNSA. The CDR3 DNA reads as TGTGCCAGCAGCCCCTACCTGAACTATGGCTACACCTTC. Protein sequence: CASSPYLNYGYTF.

The gene calls are TRBV7-9 and TRBJ2-6, with D perhaps matching TRBD2 (5 bases). Trimming took off 1 base at V and 4 bases at J, with 8 bases between the two ends. In germline, CDR1 is SEHNR, CDR2 FQNEAQ (reference sequence). The length of the CDR3 is 15 residues. The CDR3 here is CASSLGGAGANVLTF. The CDR3 DNA is TGTGCCAGCAGCTTAGGGGGAGCCGGGGCCAACGTCCTGACTTTC.

V usage is TRBV7-9 and J usage is TRBJ1-1, with D uncertain. The germline gives CDR1 SEHNR, CDR2 FQNEAQ (reference sequence). The CDR3 has 14 amino acids. With 5 bases removed from V and 1 base from J, the gap between germline ends came to 11 bases. The CDR3 region is CASSPYNPNTEAFF. CDR3 nucleotides: TGTGCCAGCAGCCCTTATAATCCGAACACTGAAGCTTTCTTT.

The rearrangement links TRBV6-1 to TRBJ1-5, with D unresolved. V was shortened by 6 bases and J by 5 bases, with 11 bases between the two germline ends. CDR1 MNHNS and CDR2 SASEGT come from the germline V gene. This CDR3 is 13 amino acids long. The CDR3 loop reads CASRAGVYQPQHF. CDR3 DNA: TGTGCCAGCAGGGCAGGTGTTTATCAGCCCCAGCATTTT.